This passage covers 24 T cell receptor beta chains from one sample sequenced in a study of shared clonotypes between healthy human individuals. TCRdb's table, derived via immunoSEQ multiplex PCR, lists solely in-frame clones and lacks some. The data show around 83,000 clones, over 55% seen once. The sample comprised memory CD8+ T cells sorted from blood. As to subset: CD45RO+ cells pooled with CCR7-negative TemRA cells. Source of these receptors: a man younger than 45 in good health.

The CDR3 region is CASSYGAGGGNEQFF. The CDR3 DNA follows: TGTGCCAGCAGTTACGGAGCGGGAGGGGGAAATGAGCAGTTCTTC. The chain employs TRBV6-5 and TRBJ2-1; 10 bases map to TRBD2. Germline V gene data show CDR1 as MNHEY and CDR2 as SVGAGI. The CDR3 has 15 residues. Trimming removed 2 bases from V and 7 bases from J; junction bases left unmatched: 5.

This clone showed up many times. The chain combines TRBV7-8 with TRBJ2-7; TRBD2 agrees at 10 bases. CDR1 SGHVS and CDR2 FQNEAQ come from the germline V gene. The ends lost 5 bases at V and 2 bases at J; junction bases unmatched: 3. This CDR3 spans 14 amino acids. For the CDR3, the DNA is TGTGCCAGCAGCCTCGGACTAGCGGCCTACGAGCAGTACTTC. It codes for CASSLGLAAYEQYF.

The rearrangement uses TRBV27 and TRBJ2-7; D unclear. The CDR3 totals 13 residues. V shed 3 bases and J shed 2 bases, with 8 bases lying between them. Germline loops: CDR1 MNHEY, CDR2 SMNVEV (reference sequence). This CDR3 reads CASSFGSPYEQYF. The CDR3 DNA reads as TGTGCCAGCAGTTTTGGCTCACCCTACGAGCAGTACTTC.

The J gene is TRBJ2-1, the V gene TRBV7-2; D remains unclear. The length of the CDR3 is 14 residues. The germline V gene encodes CDR1 SGHTA and CDR2 FQGNSA. V was cut by 5 bases and J by 5 bases, with 13 bases left in between. The CDR3 loop is CASSIAWSNNEQFF. In nucleotides, the CDR3 is TGTGCCAGCAGCATCGCATGGAGCAACAATGAGCAGTTCTTC.

This clone was seen more than once but under ten times. The rearrangement uses TRBV7-8 and TRBJ2-7, with D perhaps assigned TRBD1 or TRBD2 (6 bases each). The CDR3 consists of 16 residues. Trimming cost V 5 bases and J 3 bases, with 20 bases left between them. CDR1 and CDR2 from the germline V gene are SGHVS and FQNEAQ. Here the CDR3 reads CASSPTGTGGFYEQYF. CDR3 bases: TGTGCCAGCAGCCCCACAGGGACTGGCGGGTTCTACGAGCAGTACTTC.

The chain couples TRBV30 to TRBJ2-1; TRBD1 matches at 7 bases. Per germline, CDR1 GTSNPN and CDR2 SVGIG (reference sequence). The trim removed 1 base at V and 6 bases at J, leaving 9 bases unmatched. This CDR3 has 15 residues. The CDR3 DNA reads TGTGCCTGGAGTGACACAGGGGCCCGAATCAATGAGCAGTTCTTC. Translating it yields CAWSDTGARINEQFF.

The rearrangement joins TRBV5-4 to TRBJ2-7; 9 bases agree with TRBD1. Trimming removed 4 bases from V and 7 bases from J; junction bases left unmatched: 6. The CDR3 runs 13 residues. The germline V gene has CDR1 SGHNT and CDR2 YYREEE (reference sequence). CDR3 protein: CASSGTGIREQYF. Here the CDR3 DNA reads TGTGCCAGCAGCGGGACAGGGATACGGGAGCAGTACTTC. Using reference TRBV5-4 and TRBJ2-7 for the parts outside the CDR3, the full variable domain is ETGVTQSPTHLIKTRGQQVTLRCSSQSGHNTVSWYQQALGQGPQFIFQYYREEENGRGNFPPRFSGLQFPNYSSELNVNALELDDSALYLCASSGTGIREQYFGPGTRLTVT.

This clone was counted a single time. The rearrangement uses TRBV5-1 and TRBJ2-3, with TRBD2 matching 10 bases. The CDR3 has 15 residues. The junction had 7 bases not matched to a gene; V was cut back by 3 bases and J by 6 bases. Germline V gives CDR1 SGHRS, CDR2 YFSETQ. CDR3 sequence: CASSSVAGGHDTQYF. The CDR3 region has the DNA TGCGCCAGCAGCTCCGTAGCGGGAGGCCATGATACGCAGTATTTT.

Written as DNA, the CDR3 is TGTGCCAGCAGTTTATACTTTGAAGCTTTCTTT. This sequence encodes CASSLYFEAFF. V usage is TRBV28 and J usage is TRBJ1-1; D unresolved. Germline CDR1 is MDHEN and CDR2 is SYDVKM. This CDR3 spans 11 amino acids. With 1 base removed from V and 7 bases from J, the gap between germline ends came to 4 bases.

The V and J genes are TRBV5-1 and TRBJ2-1, with D perhaps matching TRBD2 (5 bases). The V and J ends lost 4 bases and 8 bases respectively, with 13 bases between them. CDR1 and CDR2 from the germline V gene are SGHRS and YFSETQ. The CDR3 is 13 residues long. This CDR3 reads CASSVRAIHEQFF. The CDR3 DNA reads TGCGCCAGCAGCGTGAGGGCCATCCATGAGCAGTTCTTC.

CDR3 residues: CASSYSSIYNEQFF. The CDR3 bases are TGTGCCAGCAGTTACTCCAGCATTTACAATGAGCAGTTCTTC. V is TRBV6-5 and J is TRBJ2-1; D unclear. This CDR3 contains 14 residues. Per the germline V gene, CDR1 is MNHEY and CDR2 is SVGAGI. V shed 0 bases and J shed 4 bases, with 7 bases lying between them.

V gene TRBV11-2 combines with J gene TRBJ2-7; no reliable D call. This CDR3 contains 14 residues. V was clipped by 1 base and J by 4 bases, with 11 bases between them. Looked up from germline, CDR1 is SGHAT and CDR2 is FQNNGV. The CDR3 nucleotides are TGTGCCAGCAGCTTAGTCGGCAACAAGTACGAGCAGTACTTC. Its translation is CASSLVGNKYEQYF.

This clone was observed at least ten times. The chain combines TRBV7-9 with TRBJ1-1, with D hard to call. This CDR3 contains 12 residues. Trimming removed 2 bases at V and 2 bases at J, with 3 bases between. CDR1 is SEHNR and CDR2 is FQNEAQ in the germline V gene (reference sequence). The CDR3 DNA reads as TGTGCCAGCAGCTTAATAAACACTGAAGCTTTCTTT. Amino acid sequence: CASSLINTEAFF.

This rearrangement joins TRBV27 to TRBJ2-6, with 7 bases aligning to TRBD1. The germline gives CDR1 MNHEY, CDR2 SMNVEV (reference sequence). Losses at the gene ends were 1 base for V and 0 bases for J; bases not matched to a gene: 9. The length of the CDR3 is 19 residues. The CDR3 loop is CASSLWQGVLPSGANVLTF. CDR3 coding DNA: TGTGCCAGCAGTTTATGGCAGGGGGTTCTTCCCTCTGGGGCCAACGTCCTGACTTTC.

This clone was observed a few times. The chain has TRBV4-1 and TRBJ2-7; 13 bases agree with TRBD2. The CDR3 is 17 amino acids. With V trimmed by 0 bases and J by 1 base, 3 bases remained unmatched. Looked up from germline, CDR1 is MGHRA and CDR2 is YSYEKL. CDR3 loop: CASSQETGLAGSYEQYF. The CDR3 DNA follows: TGCGCCAGCAGCCAAGAGACGGGACTAGCGGGATCCTACGAGCAGTACTTC.

The rearrangement joins TRBV28 to TRBJ2-1; perhaps TRBD1 as D (5 bases). Between the trimmed V and J ends, which lost 3 bases and 9 bases, there was a span of 12 bases. The CDR3 is made up of 13 amino acids. Germline V CDR1 and CDR2: MDHEN, SYDVKM. CDR3 protein: CASSLTEKTEQFF. DNA of the CDR3: TGTGCCAGCAGTTTGACAGAAAAAACTGAGCAGTTCTTC.

This chain connects TRBV7-3 to TRBJ2-3; D perhaps matches TRBD2 (6 bases). Germline lookup yields CDR1 SGHTA and CDR2 FQGTGA. The CDR3 runs to 15 residues. Trimming left V 5 bases short and J 3 bases short, with 15 bases between. CDR3 DNA sequence: TGTGCCAGCAGCCCGTTCCCGGGAGCAACAGATACGCAGTATTTT. Its translation: CASSPFPGATDTQYF.

The rearrangement links TRBV19 to TRBJ1-1; D might be TRBD1 (5 bases). The length of the CDR3 is 13 residues. Deletions cut 5 bases from V and 6 bases from J, with 13 bases between. Germline CDR1 is LNHDA and CDR2 is SQIVND (reference sequence). CDR3 nucleotides: TGTGCCAGTAGTTCCAAGGACATGGCTGAAGCTTTCTTT. Translating gives CASSSKDMAEAFF.

V usage is TRBV27 and J usage is TRBJ2-1; D unresolved. Germline V CDR1 and CDR2: MNHEY, SMNVEV (reference sequence). V gave up 5 bases and J gave up 8 bases, with 13 bases separating them. CDR3 length equals 13 residues. The CDR3 sequence is CASSQLTWDEQFF. The CDR3 nucleotides read TGTGCCAGCAGTCAGCTTACCTGGGATGAGCAGTTCTTC.

In this sample, this clone turned up many times. V and J are TRBV7-9 and TRBJ2-2; D not certain. Germline V gives CDR1 SEHNR, CDR2 FQNEAQ (reference sequence). Trimming shortened V by 5 bases and J by 2 bases, and 6 bases separated the two germline ends. The CDR3 length is 13 residues. This CDR3 is CASSRPNTGELFF. The CDR3 DNA reads TGTGCCAGCAGCCGCCCCAACACCGGGGAGCTGTTTTTT.

The chain links TRBV7-9 to TRBJ2-1, with 11 bases aligning to TRBD2. Germline values: CDR1 SEHNR, CDR2 FQNEAQ (reference sequence). V dropped 3 bases and J dropped 5; count of bases not matched to a gene: 9. The CDR3 contains 17 residues. The DNA of the CDR3 is TGTGCCAGCAGCTTCACGCCTCTAGCGGGAGGTCACAATGAGCAGTTCTTC. Translating gives CASSFTPLAGGHNEQFF.

The chain recombines TRBV25-1 with TRBJ2-1; no firm D call. The CDR3 is 17 amino acids. V shed 1 base and J shed 1 base, with 14 bases lying between them. Germline V gene data show CDR1 as MGHDK and CDR2 as SYGVNS. CDR3 nucleotide sequence: TGTGCCAGCAGTGAATTACCCCTCGGGTTGTCCTACAATGAGCAGTTCTTC. Translated: CASSELPLGLSYNEQFF.

The V call is TRBV7-9, the J call TRBJ2-7; weak D call: TRBD2 (6 bases). The germline V gene encodes CDR1 SEHNR and CDR2 FQNEAQ (reference sequence). Deletions cut 5 bases from V and 2 bases from J, with 22 bases between. This CDR3 has 17 residues. This chain's CDR3 is CASSDIGNREIPYEQYF. In DNA form, the CDR3 reads TGTGCCAGCAGCGATATAGGTAACCGGGAGATTCCCTACGAGCAGTACTTC. The full variable domain, its missing parts supplied by reference TRBV7-9 and TRBJ2-7, is DTGVSQNPRHKITKRGQNVTFRCDPISEHNRLYWYRQTLGQGPEFLTYFQNEAQLEKSRLLSDRFSAERPKGSFSTLEIQRTEQGDSAMYLCASSDIGNREIPYEQYFGPGTRLTVT.

This clone was recorded at least ten times. This sample includes further DNA sequences coding for the same CDR3. The chain combines TRBV6-4 with TRBJ2-1, with 7 positions matching TRBD2. Trimming took 3 bases from V and 0 from J; bases not matched to a gene: 2. The CDR3 loop spans 15 amino acids. Germline V gives CDR1 MRHNA, CDR2 SNTAGT. The CDR3 bases are TGTGCCAGCAGTGAGGCTAGCGGCTCCTACAATGAGCAGTTCTTC. Translating it yields CASSEASGSYNEQFF.